A single sample gave rise to the 7 T cell receptor beta chains below, sequenced in a study of cytomegalovirus exposure and HLA in healthy donors. TCRdb's table, derived via immunoSEQ multiplex PCR, lists solely in-frame clones and lacks some. The table has 150,000 or so clones, 89% seen once. The sequenced material came from PBMCs. All receptors derive from a woman between 18 and 29 years old in good health and CMV-seronegative.

CDR3 residues: CASSLPGWAPLHF. In nucleotides, the CDR3 is TGTGCCAGCAGTTTACCGGGGTGGGCACCCCTCCACTTT. The chain combines TRBV28 with TRBJ1-6; D not certain. The CDR3 runs to 13 residues. V lost 2 bases to trimming and J lost 11 bases, with 10 bases between them. The germline V gene has CDR1 MDHEN and CDR2 SYDVKM. Full variable domain (outside the CDR3, taken from reference TRBV28 and TRBJ1-6): DVKVTQSSRYLVKRTGEKVFLECVQDMDHENMFWYRQDPGLGLRLIYFSYDVKMKEKGDIPEGYSVSREKKERFSLILESASTNQTSMYLCASSLPGWAPLHFGNGTRLTVT.

CDR3 in DNA: TGTGCCAGCAGTTATGGGGCAGGGGCCTACGAGCAGTACTTC. Translating gives CASSYGAGAYEQYF. The chain employs TRBV6-5 and TRBJ2-7, with D possibly being TRBD1 (6 bases). CDR1 is MNHEY, CDR2 SVGAGI, per germline. V lost 3 bases and J lost 2, with 11 bases in between. This CDR3 region has 14 residues.

The chain couples TRBV6-1 to TRBJ2-1, with 7 bases fitting TRBD2. This CDR3 region has 17 residues. The germline V gene encodes CDR1 MNHNS and CDR2 SASEGT. The V gene end was trimmed by 2 bases and the J gene end by 3 bases; junction bases not matched to a gene: 10. CDR3 nucleotide sequence: TGTGCCAGCAGTGAAAGTTTGGCGGGGGTTGGCTACAATGAGCAGTTCTTC. The encoded protein is CASSESLAGVGYNEQFF.

This chain joins TRBV10-3 and TRBJ2-3, with 14 bases that match TRBD2. The V gene end was trimmed by 4 bases and the J gene end by 5 bases; junction bases not matched to a gene: 5. The CDR3 length is 16 residues. CDR1 and CDR2 from the germline V gene are ENHRY and SYGVKD. CDR3 region: CAISAGLAGVVDTQYF. CDR3 in DNA: TGTGCCATCAGTGCGGGACTAGCGGGGGTTGTAGATACGCAGTATTTT.

This chain connects TRBV9 to TRBJ1-2; tentative D call: TRBD1 (6 bases). Germline V CDR1 and CDR2: SGDLS, YYNGEE. The V and J ends lost 4 bases and 4 bases respectively, with 11 bases between them. The CDR3 is 13 residues long. CDR3 sequence (DNA): TGTGCCAGCAGCAACAGGGTCGGCTATGGCTACACCTTC. Its protein product is CASSNRVGYGYTF. The whole variable domain, filled in from reference TRBV9 and TRBJ1-2, reads DSGVTQTPKHLITATGQRVTLRCSPRSGDLSVYWYQQSLDQGLQFLIQYYNGEERAKGNILERFSAQQFPDLHSELNLSSLELGDSALYFCASSNRVGYGYTFGSGTRLTVV.

CDR3 nucleotides: TGTGCCAGCAGTCAGGGGCCCGAAGCTTTCTTT. Protein sequence: CASSQGPEAFF. The V gene is TRBV6-5, the J gene TRBJ1-1, with D possibly being TRBD1 (6 bases). Trimming stripped 5 bases from V and 8 bases from J, with 9 bases between. The CDR3 consists of 11 residues. Germline loops: CDR1 MNHEY, CDR2 SVGAGI.

The chain combines TRBV5-1 with TRBJ1-5; weak D call: TRBD1 (5 bases). V lost 0 bases and J lost 1, with 8 bases in between. The germline gives CDR1 SGHRS, CDR2 YFSETQ. The CDR3 consists of 15 residues. CDR3 loop: CASSLGTISNQPQHF. The CDR3 coding sequence is TGCGCCAGCAGCTTGGGGACAATAAGCAATCAGCCCCAGCATTTT.